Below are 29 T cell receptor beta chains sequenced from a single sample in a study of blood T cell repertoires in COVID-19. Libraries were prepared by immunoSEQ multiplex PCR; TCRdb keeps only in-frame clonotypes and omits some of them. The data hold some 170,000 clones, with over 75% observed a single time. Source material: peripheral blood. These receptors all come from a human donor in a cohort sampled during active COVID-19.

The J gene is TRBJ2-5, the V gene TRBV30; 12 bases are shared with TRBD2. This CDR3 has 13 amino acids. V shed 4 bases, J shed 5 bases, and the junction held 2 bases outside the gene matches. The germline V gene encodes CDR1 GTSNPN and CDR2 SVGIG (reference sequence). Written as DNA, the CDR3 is TGTGCCTGGAATGGACTAGCGGGGGAGACCCAGTACTTC. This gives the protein CAWNGLAGETQYF.

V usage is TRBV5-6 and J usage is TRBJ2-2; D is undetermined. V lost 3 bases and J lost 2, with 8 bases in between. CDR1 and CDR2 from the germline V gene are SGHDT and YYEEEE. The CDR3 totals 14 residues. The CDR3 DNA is TGTGCCAGCAGCTCGACAAGAAACACCGGGGAGCTGTTTTTT. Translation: CASSSTRNTGELFF.

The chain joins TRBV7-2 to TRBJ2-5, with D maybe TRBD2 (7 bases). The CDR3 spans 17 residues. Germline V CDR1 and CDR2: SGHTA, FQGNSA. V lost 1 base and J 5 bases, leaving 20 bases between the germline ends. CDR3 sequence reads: CASSLVGRGASWETQYF. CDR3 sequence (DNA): TGTGCCAGCAGCTTAGTGGGGAGGGGGGCTAGCTGGGAGACCCAGTACTTC.

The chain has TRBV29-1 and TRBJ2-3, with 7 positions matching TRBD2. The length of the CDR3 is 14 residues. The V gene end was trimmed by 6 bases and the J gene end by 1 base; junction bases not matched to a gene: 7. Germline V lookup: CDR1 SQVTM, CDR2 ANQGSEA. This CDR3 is CSVVGAGRTDTQYF. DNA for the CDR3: TGCAGCGTAGTAGGAGCGGGGCGCACAGATACGCAGTATTTT.

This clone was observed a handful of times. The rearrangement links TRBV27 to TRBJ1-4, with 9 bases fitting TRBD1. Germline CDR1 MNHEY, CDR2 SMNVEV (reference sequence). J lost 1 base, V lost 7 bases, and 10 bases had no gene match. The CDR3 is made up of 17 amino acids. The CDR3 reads CASKTGTGIGTNEKLFF. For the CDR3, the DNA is TGTGCCAGCAAAACCGGGACAGGGATAGGAACTAATGAAAAACTGTTTTTT.

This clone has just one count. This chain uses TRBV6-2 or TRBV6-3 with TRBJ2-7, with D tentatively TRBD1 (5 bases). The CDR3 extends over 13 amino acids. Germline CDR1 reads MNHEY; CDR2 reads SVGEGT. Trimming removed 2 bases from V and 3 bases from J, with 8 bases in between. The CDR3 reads CASSYRRDYEQYF. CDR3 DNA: TGTGCCAGCAGTTACCGCAGGGACTACGAGCAGTACTTC.

As DNA, the CDR3 is TGTGCCAGCAGCTCCGCTAGAGGACAGGGGGCCCACGAGCAGTACTTC. This encodes CASSSARGQGAHEQYF. The chain employs TRBV7-9 and TRBJ2-7, with 11 nucleotides matching TRBD1. This CDR3 comprises 16 residues. Trimming at V came to 4 bases and at J to 5 bases, leaving 10 bases not matched to a gene. Per germline, CDR1 SEHNR and CDR2 FQNEAQ (reference sequence).

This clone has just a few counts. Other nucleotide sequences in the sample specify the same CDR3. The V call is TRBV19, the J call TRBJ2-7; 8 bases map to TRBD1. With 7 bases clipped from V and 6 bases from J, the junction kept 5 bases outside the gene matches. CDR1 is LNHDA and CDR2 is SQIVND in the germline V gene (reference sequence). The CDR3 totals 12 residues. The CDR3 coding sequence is TGTGCCAGTAATGGACAGGGCGGCGAGCAGTACTTC. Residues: CASNGQGGEQYF.

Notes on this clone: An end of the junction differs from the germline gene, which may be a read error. The CDR3 here is CASSLEGGQASSYNEQFF. The CDR3, as DNA: TGTGCTAGCAGCCTAGAAGGGGGACAGGCGAGCTCCTACAATGAGCAGTTCTTC. V is TRBV7-7 and J is TRBJ2-1; 8 positions match TRBD1. The CDR3 totals 18 residues. Germline CDR1 is SSHAT and CDR2 is FNYEAQ (reference sequence).

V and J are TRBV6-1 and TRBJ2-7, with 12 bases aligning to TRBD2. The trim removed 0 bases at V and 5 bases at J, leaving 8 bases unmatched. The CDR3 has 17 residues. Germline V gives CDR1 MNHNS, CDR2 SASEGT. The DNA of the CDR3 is TGTGCCAGCAGTGAAGCGCCGCTAGCGGGGGGGCGCAACGAGCAGTACTTC. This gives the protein CASSEAPLAGGRNEQYF.

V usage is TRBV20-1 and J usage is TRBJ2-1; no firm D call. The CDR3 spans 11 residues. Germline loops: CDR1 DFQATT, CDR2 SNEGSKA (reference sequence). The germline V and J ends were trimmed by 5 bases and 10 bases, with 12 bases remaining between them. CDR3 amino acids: CSASREKEQFF. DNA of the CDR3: TGCAGTGCTTCTCGCGAGAAGGAGCAGTTCTTC.

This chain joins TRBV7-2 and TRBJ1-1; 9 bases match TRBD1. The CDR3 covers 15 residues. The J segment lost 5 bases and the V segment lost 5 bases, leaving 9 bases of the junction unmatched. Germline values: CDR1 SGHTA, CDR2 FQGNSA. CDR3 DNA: TGTGCCAGCAGCGTTACAGGGGGCGGGCGGACTGAAGCTTTCTTT. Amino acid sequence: CASSVTGGGRTEAFF.

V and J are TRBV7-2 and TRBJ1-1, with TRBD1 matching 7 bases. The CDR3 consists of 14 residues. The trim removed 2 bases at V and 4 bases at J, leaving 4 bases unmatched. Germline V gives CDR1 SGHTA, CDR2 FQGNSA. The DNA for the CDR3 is TGTGCCAGCAGCTTAAACAGGGGAGGCACTGAAGCTTTCTTT. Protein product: CASSLNRGGTEAFF. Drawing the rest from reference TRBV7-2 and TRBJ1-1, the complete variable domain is GAGVSQSPSNKVTEKGKDVELRCDPISGHTALYWYRQSLGQGLEFLIYFQGNSAPDKSGLPSDRFSAERTGGSVSTLTIQRTQQEDSAVYLCASSLNRGGTEAFFGQGTRLTVV.

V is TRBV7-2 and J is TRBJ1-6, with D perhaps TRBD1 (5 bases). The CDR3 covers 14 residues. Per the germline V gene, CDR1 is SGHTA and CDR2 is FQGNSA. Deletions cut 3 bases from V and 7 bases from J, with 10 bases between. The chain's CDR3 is CASSFQGENSPLHF. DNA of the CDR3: TGTGCCAGCAGCTTTCAAGGGGAAAATTCACCCCTCCACTTT. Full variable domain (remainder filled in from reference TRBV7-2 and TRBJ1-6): GAGVSQSPSNKVTEKGKDVELRCDPISGHTALYWYRQSLGQGLEFLIYFQGNSAPDKSGLPSDRFSAERTGGSVSTLTIQRTQQEDSAVYLCASSFQGENSPLHFGNGTRLTVT.

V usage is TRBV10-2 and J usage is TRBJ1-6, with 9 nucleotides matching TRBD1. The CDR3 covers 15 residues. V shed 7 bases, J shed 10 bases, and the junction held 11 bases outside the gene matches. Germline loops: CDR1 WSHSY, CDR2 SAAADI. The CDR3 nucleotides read TGCGCCAGCAACCGTCCGGGACAGGGTGACTCACCCCTCCACTTT. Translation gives CASNRPGQGDSPLHF.

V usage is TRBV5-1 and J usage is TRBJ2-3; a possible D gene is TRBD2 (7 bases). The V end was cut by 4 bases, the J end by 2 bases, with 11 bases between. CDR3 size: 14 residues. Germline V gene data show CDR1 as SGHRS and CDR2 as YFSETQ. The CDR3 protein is CASSEGGHTDTQYF. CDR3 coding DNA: TGCGCCAGCAGCGAGGGGGGGCACACAGATACGCAGTATTTT.

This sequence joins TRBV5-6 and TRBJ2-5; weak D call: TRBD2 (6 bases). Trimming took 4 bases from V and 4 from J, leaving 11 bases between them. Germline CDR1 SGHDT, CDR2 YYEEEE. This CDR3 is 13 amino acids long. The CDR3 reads CASSGGLGETQYF. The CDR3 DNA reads TGTGCCAGCAGCGGGGGACTCGGAGAGACCCAGTACTTC.

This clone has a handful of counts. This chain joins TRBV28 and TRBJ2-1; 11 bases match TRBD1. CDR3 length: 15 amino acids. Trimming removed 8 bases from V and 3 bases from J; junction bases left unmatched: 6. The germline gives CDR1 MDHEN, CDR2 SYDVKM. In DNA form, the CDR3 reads TGTGCCAGCTTAACGGGACAGGGGGTCTACAATGAGCAGTTCTTC. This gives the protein CASLTGQGVYNEQFF. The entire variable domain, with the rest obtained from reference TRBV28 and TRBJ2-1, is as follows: DVKVTQSSRYLVKRTGEKVFLECVQDMDHENMFWYRQDPGLGLRLIYFSYDVKMKEKGDIPEGYSVSREKKERFSLILESASTNQTSMYLCASLTGQGVYNEQFFGPGTRLTVL.

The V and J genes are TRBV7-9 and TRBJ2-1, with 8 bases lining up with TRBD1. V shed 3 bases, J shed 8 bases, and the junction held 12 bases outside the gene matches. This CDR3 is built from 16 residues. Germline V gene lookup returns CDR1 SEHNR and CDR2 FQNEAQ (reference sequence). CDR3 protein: CASSLRTGLRFDEQFF. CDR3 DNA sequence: TGTGCCAGCAGCTTGAGGACAGGGCTTCGCTTCGATGAGCAGTTCTTC.

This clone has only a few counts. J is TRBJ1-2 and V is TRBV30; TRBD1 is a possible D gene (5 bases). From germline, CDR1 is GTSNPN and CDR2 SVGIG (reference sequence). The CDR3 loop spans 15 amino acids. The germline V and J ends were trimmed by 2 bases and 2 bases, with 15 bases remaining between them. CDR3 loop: CAWSLGGMGNYGYTF. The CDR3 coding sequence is TGTGCCTGGAGTCTGGGGGGGATGGGGAACTATGGCTACACCTTC.

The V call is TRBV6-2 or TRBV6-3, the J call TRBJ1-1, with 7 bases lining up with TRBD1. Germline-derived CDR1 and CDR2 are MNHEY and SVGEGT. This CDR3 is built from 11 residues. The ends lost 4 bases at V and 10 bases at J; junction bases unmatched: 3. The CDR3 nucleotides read TGTGCCAGCAGTTCCAGGGGGGCAGCTTTCTTT. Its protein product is CASSSRGAAFF.

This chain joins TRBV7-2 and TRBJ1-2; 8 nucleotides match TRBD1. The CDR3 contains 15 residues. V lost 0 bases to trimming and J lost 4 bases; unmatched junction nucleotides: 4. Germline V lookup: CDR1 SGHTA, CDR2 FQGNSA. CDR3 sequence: CASSLATGATYGYTF. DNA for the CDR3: TGTGCCAGCAGCTTAGCGACAGGGGCCACCTATGGCTACACCTTC.

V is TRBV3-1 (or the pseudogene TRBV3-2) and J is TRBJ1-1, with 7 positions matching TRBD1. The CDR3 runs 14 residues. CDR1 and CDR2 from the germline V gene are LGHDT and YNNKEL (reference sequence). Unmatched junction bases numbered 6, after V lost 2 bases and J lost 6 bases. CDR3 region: CASSQPTGEAEAFF. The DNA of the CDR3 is TGTGCCAGCAGCCAACCAACAGGGGAAGCTGAAGCTTTCTTT.

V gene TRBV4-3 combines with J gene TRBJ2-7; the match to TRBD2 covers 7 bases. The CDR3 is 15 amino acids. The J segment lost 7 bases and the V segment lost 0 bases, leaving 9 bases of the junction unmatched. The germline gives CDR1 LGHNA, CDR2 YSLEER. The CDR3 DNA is TGCGCCAGCAGCCAAGACAGCGCGGGAGTAGGTGAGCAGTACTTC. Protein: CASSQDSAGVGEQYF.

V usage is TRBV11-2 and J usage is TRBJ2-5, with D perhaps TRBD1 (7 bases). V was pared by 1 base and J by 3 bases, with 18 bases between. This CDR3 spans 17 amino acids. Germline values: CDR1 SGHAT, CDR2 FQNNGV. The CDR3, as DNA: TGTGCCAGCAGCTTAGGGACTTGGAGGGGGCTAGAAGAGACCCAGTACTTC. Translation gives CASSLGTWRGLEETQYF.

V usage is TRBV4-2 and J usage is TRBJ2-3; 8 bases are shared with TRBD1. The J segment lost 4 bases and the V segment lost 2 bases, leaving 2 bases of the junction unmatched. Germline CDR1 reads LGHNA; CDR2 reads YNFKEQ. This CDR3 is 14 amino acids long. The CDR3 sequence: CASSQHRGSDTQYF. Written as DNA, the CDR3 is TGTGCCAGCAGCCAACACAGGGGGTCAGATACGCAGTATTTT.

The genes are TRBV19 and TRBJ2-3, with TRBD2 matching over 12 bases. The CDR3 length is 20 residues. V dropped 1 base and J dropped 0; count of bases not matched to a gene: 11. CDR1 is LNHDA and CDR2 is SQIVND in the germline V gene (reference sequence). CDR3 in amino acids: CASSIARLAGAFSSTDTQYF. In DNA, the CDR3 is TGTGCCAGTAGTATAGCCCGACTAGCGGGGGCCTTTTCTAGCACAGATACGCAGTATTTT.

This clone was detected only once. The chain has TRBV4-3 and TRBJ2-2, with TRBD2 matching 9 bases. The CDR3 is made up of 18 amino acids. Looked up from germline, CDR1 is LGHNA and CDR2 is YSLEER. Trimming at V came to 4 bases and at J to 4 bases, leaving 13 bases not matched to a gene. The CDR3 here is CASSPPLAGGLSTGELFF. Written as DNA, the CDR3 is TGCGCCAGCAGCCCCCCCCTGGCGGGAGGGCTCAGCACCGGGGAGCTGTTTTTT.

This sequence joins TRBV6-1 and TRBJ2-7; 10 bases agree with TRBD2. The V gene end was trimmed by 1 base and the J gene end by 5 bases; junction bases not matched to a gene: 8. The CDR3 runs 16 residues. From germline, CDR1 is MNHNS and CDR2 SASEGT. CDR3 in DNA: TGTGCCAGCAGTGAAGGGGGGAGCGGGAGGGCCCACGAGCAGTACTTC. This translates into CASSEGGSGRAHEQYF.